The T cell receptor (beta chain) under discussion was sequenced for a study of OX40 agonist ivuxolimab in advanced cancers. Repertoires were generated with immunoSEQ multiplex PCR, while TCRdb's copy carries only in-frame clones and drops some. The sample has 77,000 or so clones; 88% are singletons. The ends were cut back, 7 bases at V and 5 bases at J, with 14 bases in the middle. This CDR3 has 13 amino acids. CDR1 is LNHDA and CDR2 is SQIVND in the germline V gene (reference sequence). The rearrangement links TRBV19 to TRBJ2-5; D remains ambiguous. This clonotype originated in an adult with an advanced solid tumor such as melanoma, head and neck, liver or kidney cancer. The source was CD4+ or CD8+ T cells sorted from blood, collected in a trial of the OX40 agonist ivuxolimab. CDR3 sequence: CASTSRVQETQYF. In nucleotides, the CDR3 is TGTGCCAGTACCTCCCGTGTCCAGGAGACCCAGTACTTC.